Below, 28 T cell receptor beta chains from the same sample are listed, as sequenced in a study of glioma-infiltrating T cells after dendritic cell vaccination. Some clones are missing from TCRdb's copy, which holds only in-frame ones; the method was immunoSEQ multiplex PCR. The sample comprises tens of thousands of clones, roughly 87% of which are singletons, and about 2.3% rests with the top ten. Described time point: after dendritic cell vaccination, including at tumor progression/relapse. Sequencing was performed on blood, taken after dendritic cell vaccination. The receptors here all came from a human donor with glioblastoma.

The V gene is TRBV11-2, the J gene TRBJ2-5; 8 positions match TRBD1. Germline-derived CDR1 and CDR2 are SGHAT and FQNNGV. The junction had 9 bases not matched to a gene; V was cut back by 5 bases and J by 1 base. The CDR3 covers 16 residues. The CDR3 coding sequence is TGTGCCAGCAGCCAGGGGTCCGGGACAGGCCAAGAGACCCAGTACTTC. This encodes CASSQGSGTGQETQYF.

As regards this clone: Mismatch with germline at one junction end may stem from a read error. The chain links TRBV7-7 to TRBJ2-3, with D possibly matching TRBD1 (6 bases). The CDR3 length is 13 residues. Per germline, CDR1 SSHAT and CDR2 FNYEAQ (reference sequence). The CDR3 sequence: CASSRDTGDTQYF. CDR3 bases: TGTGCTAGCAGTCGGGACACAGGAGATACGCAGTATTTT.

This chain uses TRBV4-2 with TRBJ2-7; 16 bases agree with TRBD2. CDR3 length: 18 amino acids. CDR1 LGHNA and CDR2 YNFKEQ come from the germline V gene. The V gene end was trimmed by 3 bases and the J gene end by 4 bases; junction bases not matched to a gene: 9. The CDR3 loop reads CASSHTSGTSGRGYEQYF. CDR3 sequence (DNA): TGTGCCAGCAGCCACACATCCGGGACTAGCGGGAGGGGTTACGAGCAGTACTTC.

The chain links TRBV2 to TRBJ2-4, with 9 bases identical to TRBD2. Germline V gives CDR1 SNHLY, CDR2 FYNNEI. The V segment lost 8 bases and the J segment 9 bases; nucleotides outside the gene matches: 14. The CDR3 spans 15 residues. The CDR3 region has the DNA TGTGCCAGCGGTTCGGCGGGAGGGCTTAATTCCATTCAGTACTTC. Translating gives CASGSAGGLNSIQYF.

This chain connects TRBV5-1 to TRBJ2-5; D possibly corresponds to TRBD1 (6 bases). CDR1 is SGHRS, CDR2 YFSETQ, per germline. V lost 5 bases to trimming and J lost 2 bases, with 10 bases between them. The CDR3 runs to 13 residues. CDR3 nucleotide sequence: TGCGCCAGCAGGATACAGGGTCAAGAGACCCAGTACTTC. It encodes CASRIQGQETQYF. Full variable domain (missing parts from reference TRBV5-1 and TRBJ2-5): KAGVTQTPRYLIKTRGQQVTLSCSPISGHRSVSWYQQTPGQGLQFLFEYFSETQRNKGNFPGRFSGRQFSNSRSEMNVSTLELGDSALYLCASRIQGQETQYFGPGTRLLVL.

The chain uses TRBV6-6 and TRBJ2-1; 8 positions agree with TRBD2. V lost 10 bases and J lost 5; bases outside the gene matches: 7. Looked up from germline, CDR1 is MNHNY and CDR2 is SVGAGI (reference sequence). The CDR3 spans 13 residues. CDR3 DNA: TGTGCCATGAGCGGGGGAGTTAACAATGAGCAGTTCTTC. It codes for CAMSGGVNNEQFF.

The genes are TRBV14 and TRBJ2-1; the match to TRBD1 covers 12 bases. The CDR3 runs to 16 residues. V dropped 4 bases and J dropped 8; count of bases not matched to a gene: 9. Per the germline V gene, CDR1 is SGHDN and CDR2 is FVKESK. Here the CDR3 reads CASSRLGTGGIDEQFF. CDR3 nucleotides: TGTGCCAGCAGCCGCCTTGGGACAGGGGGCATAGATGAGCAGTTCTTC.

This clone was detected only once. V usage is TRBV19 and J usage is TRBJ2-7; TRBD1 might be the D (5 bases). The CDR3 totals 17 residues. CDR1 and CDR2 from the germline V gene are LNHDA and SQIVND (reference sequence). Trimming removed 1 base from V and 3 bases from J, with 19 bases in between. This chain's CDR3 is CASSIAHSQEPYYEQYF. In DNA, the CDR3 is TGTGCCAGTAGTATAGCCCACTCACAGGAGCCTTACTACGAGCAGTACTTC.

J is TRBJ1-4 and V is TRBV5-1; 9 bases map to TRBD1. Germline V gene sequence: CDR1 SGHRS, CDR2 YFSETQ. The CDR3 extends over 15 amino acids. With V trimmed by 0 bases and J by 5 bases, 2 bases remained unmatched. CDR3 amino acids: CASSLGGTGNEKLFF. The CDR3, as DNA: TGCGCCAGCAGCTTGGGCGGGACAGGGAATGAAAAACTGTTTTTT.

The V call is TRBV18, the J call TRBJ1-1, with a possible D match to TRBD1 (5 bases). The V gene lost 2 bases and the J gene lost 1 base, with 8 bases spanning the gap. The germline V gene has CDR1 KGHSH and CDR2 LQKENI. The CDR3 is made up of 14 amino acids. CDR3: CASSPGGTNTEAFF. The CDR3 DNA follows: TGTGCCAGCTCACCAGGAGGGACGAACACTGAAGCTTTCTTT.

The chain employs TRBV6-5 and TRBJ1-2, with D maybe TRBD1 (5 bases). Trimming removed 2 bases at V and 2 bases at J, with 9 bases between. The CDR3 has 14 amino acids. The germline V gene has CDR1 MNHEY and CDR2 SVGAGI. The chain's CDR3 is CASSYKRQNYGYTF. DNA of the CDR3: TGTGCCAGCAGTTACAAGAGACAGAACTATGGCTACACCTTC.

The gene calls are TRBV15 and TRBJ1-2; D is unclear. The CDR3 has 15 amino acids. V was cut by 0 bases and J by 4 bases, with 12 bases left in between. Germline V lookup: CDR1 LNHNV, CDR2 YYDKDF (reference sequence). The CDR3 bases are TGTGCCACCAGCAGAGATCTGGAGCTCCTCTATGGCTACACCTTC. This gives the protein CATSRDLELLYGYTF.

This chain connects TRBV7-6 to TRBJ2-3; a weak D match, TRBD2 (5 bases). The CDR3 has 12 amino acids. Deletions cut 3 bases from V and 5 bases from J, with 6 bases between. Germline CDR1 reads SGHVS; CDR2 reads FNYEAQ. For the CDR3, the DNA is TGTGCCAGCAGCTTCGGAGGAGATACGCAGTATTTT. As protein: CASSFGGDTQYF. Filled out from reference TRBV7-6 and TRBJ2-3, the complete variable domain reads GAGVSQSPRYKVTKRGQDVALRCDPISGHVSLYWYRQALGQGPEFLTYFNYEAQQDKSGLPNDRFSAERPEGSISTLTIQRTEQRDSAMYRCASSFGGDTQYFGPGTRLTVL.

V is TRBV5-1 and J is TRBJ2-3; 10 bases align to TRBD2. Trimming at V came to 3 bases and at J to 3 bases, leaving 10 bases not matched to a gene. Per germline, CDR1 SGHRS and CDR2 YFSETQ. The CDR3 has 17 amino acids. The CDR3 bases are TGCGCCAGCAGCTCCACCTCTAGCGGGAGCGGGACAGATACGCAGTATTTT. Residues: CASSSTSSGSGTDTQYF.

The chain employs TRBV7-2 and TRBJ2-3, with 12 nucleotides matching TRBD2. CDR1 is SGHTA and CDR2 is FQGNSA in the germline V gene. The CDR3 runs 15 residues. Trimming removed 2 bases from V and 4 bases from J; junction bases left unmatched: 1. The CDR3 is CASSLSSGRADTQYF. CDR3 DNA sequence: TGTGCCAGCAGCTTATCTAGCGGGAGGGCAGATACGCAGTATTTT.

This chain uses TRBV6-1 with TRBJ2-5; 7 bases map to TRBD2. The J call may not be correct, given that the DNA end is closer to TRBJ2-7. The V gene's germline CDR1 is MNHNS and CDR2 SASEGT. The CDR3 is 16 amino acids. CDR3 residues: CASSVIFEGGPYEQYF. The CDR3 DNA follows: TGTGCCAGCAGTGTTATTTTTGAGGGAGGGCCCTACGAGCAGTACTTC.

This CDR3 reads CASSLEGTGANSYEQYF. The CDR3 nucleotides read TGTGCCAGCAGCTTGGAAGGGACAGGGGCGAACTCCTACGAGCAGTACTTC. The V call is TRBV5-6, the J call TRBJ2-7; TRBD1 matches at 10 bases. The CDR3 runs to 17 residues. The V gene end was trimmed by 0 bases and the J gene end by 0 bases; junction bases not matched to a gene: 6. Per germline, CDR1 SGHDT and CDR2 YYEEEE.

CDR3 amino acids: CASSPGLAGEQYF. The CDR3, as DNA: TGCGCCAGCAGCCCAGGACTAGCTGGCGAGCAGTACTTC. The rearrangement joins TRBV5-1 to TRBJ2-7; TRBD2 agrees at 8 bases. The CDR3 runs 13 residues. Trimming took 4 bases from V and 6 from J; bases not matched to a gene: 6. Germline values: CDR1 SGHRS, CDR2 YFSETQ. The full variable domain, completed using reference TRBV5-1 and TRBJ2-7, is KAGVTQTPRYLIKTRGQQVTLSCSPISGHRSVSWYQQTPGQGLQFLFEYFSETQRNKGNFPGRFSGRQFSNSRSEMNVSTLELGDSALYLCASSPGLAGEQYFGPGTRLTVT.

This clone was recorded a few times. J is TRBJ2-3 and V is TRBV11-3, with D possibly TRBD2 on 5 matching bases. Trimming took off 0 bases at V and 3 bases at J, with 10 bases between the two ends. This CDR3 is built from 15 residues. Per the germline V gene, CDR1 is SGHNT and CDR2 is YENEEA. The DNA of the CDR3 is TGTGCCAGCAGCTTAGAAGGGCTAGCTACAGATACGCAGTATTTT. It translates to CASSLEGLATDTQYF.

This chain links TRBV19 with TRBJ1-1, with D possibly being TRBD1 (5 bases). Germline V CDR1 and CDR2: LNHDA, SQIVND (reference sequence). This CDR3 comprises 14 residues. V was pared by 3 bases and J by 3 bases, with 11 bases between. The DNA of the CDR3 is TGTGCCAGTAGTATCTCAGGGCTGTACACTGAAGCTTTCTTT. Its translation is CASSISGLYTEAFF.

For the CDR3, the DNA is TGTGCCAGCAGCAATAACAGGGCTGGGGCCAACGTCCTGACTTTC. Encoded protein: CASSNNRAGANVLTF. This chain links TRBV2 with TRBJ2-6, with D possibly matching TRBD1 (6 bases). The CDR3 has 15 amino acids. CDR1 is SNHLY and CDR2 is FYNNEI in the germline V gene. V lost 6 bases to trimming and J lost 2 bases, with 11 bases between them.

This clone is a singleton in its sample. The J gene is TRBJ2-1, the V gene TRBV5-4; TRBD2 aligns across 15 bases. The CDR3 contains 16 residues. The V gene's germline CDR1 is SGHNT and CDR2 YYREEE (reference sequence). With 4 bases clipped from V and 4 bases from J, the junction kept 3 bases outside the gene matches. In nucleotides, the CDR3 is TGTGCCAGCAGCCGAGGACTAGCGGGAGGGTACAATGAGCAGTTCTTC. Translated, it gives CASSRGLAGGYNEQFF.

The chain carries TRBV6-5 and TRBJ2-5; D is perhaps TRBD2 (5 bases). This CDR3 has 16 amino acids. Germline loops: CDR1 MNHEY, CDR2 SVGAGI. The germline V and J ends were trimmed by 0 bases and 1 base, with 12 bases remaining between them. CDR3 DNA sequence: TGTGCCAGCAGTTACTCGGGTAGCGAGACCCAAGAGACCCAGTACTTC. Its translation is CASSYSGSETQETQYF.

The chain carries TRBV7-2 and TRBJ2-7; a weak D match, TRBD2 (6 bases). V was trimmed by 6 bases and J by 0 bases, leaving 12 bases between them. Germline V gene lookup returns CDR1 SGHTA and CDR2 FQGNSA. The length of the CDR3 is 14 residues. CDR3 coding DNA: TGTGCCAGCAGTGGGGACTTTAACTCCTACGAGCAGTACTTC. Translating it yields CASSGDFNSYEQYF.

V usage is TRBV30 and J usage is TRBJ1-2; 9 nucleotides agree with TRBD1. The V gene end was trimmed by 3 bases and the J gene end by 7 bases; junction bases not matched to a gene: 9. This CDR3 is 14 amino acids long. Germline CDR1 is GTSNPN and CDR2 is SVGIG (reference sequence). The CDR3 sequence: CAWSKLQGAGGYTF. CDR3 in DNA: TGTGCCTGGAGCAAATTACAGGGGGCCGGTGGCTACACCTTC.

The chain is built from TRBV5-1 and TRBJ2-7; 7 bases are shared with TRBD2. After removal of 1 base from V and 2 bases from J, the junction contained 3 bases not matched to a gene. In germline, CDR1 is SGHRS, CDR2 YFSETQ. This CDR3 is built from 14 residues. The DNA for the CDR3 is TGCGCCAGCAGCTTGAGCGGGGCCCCCTACGAGCAGTACTTC. Translating it yields CASSLSGAPYEQYF.

The V gene is TRBV4-3, the J gene TRBJ2-5; no reliable D call. Judging by the DNA end, TRBJ2-7 fits better; the J call may be wrong. The germline V gene encodes CDR1 LGHNA and CDR2 YSLEER. The CDR3 runs 13 residues. CDR3 protein: CASSQSASYEQYF. The CDR3 DNA is TGCGCCAGCAGCCAGAGTGCTTCCTACGAGCAGTACTTC.

The V and J genes are TRBV5-1 and TRBJ2-7; 7 nucleotides agree with TRBD2. The CDR3 extends over 14 amino acids. V gave up 3 bases and J gave up 3 bases; unmatched junction bases: 6. CDR1 and CDR2 from the germline V gene are SGHRS and YFSETQ. The CDR3 DNA follows: TGCGCCAGCAGCTCGGGACTATCAGGCTACGAGCAGTACTTC. Amino acid sequence: CASSSGLSGYEQYF.